Each of the 8 T cell receptor beta chains below was sequenced from the same sample in a study of CD8+CD57+ T cells in acquired aplastic anemia. Sequencing was done on patients that had shown CD8+CD57+ cell expansion by flow cytometry. The template used for profiling TCR beta VDJ and CDR3 was genomic DNA. TCRdb independently ran MiXCR on the reads; one entry per CDR3 protein. The data show roughly 250,000 distinct CDR3 sequences, with approximately 86% seen just once and 42% held by the top ten. Sequenced material: sorted CD4+, CD8+, or CD8+CD57+ T cells (not recorded which) from PBMCs. The receptors originated from a human donor with aplastic anemia.

Points on this clonotype: The CDR3 end shows no conserved phenylalanine or tryptophan, and so a read error is likely. This sequence joins TRBV5-5 and TRBJ2-5, with D unresolved. V gave up 5 bases and J gave up 5 bases, with 10 bases separating them. The V gene's germline CDR1 is SGHKS and CDR2 YYEKEE (reference sequence). This CDR3 is built from 12 residues. CDR3 loop: CASSYVQETQYL. Here the CDR3 DNA reads TGTGCCAGCAGTTACGTGCAGGAGACCCAGTACCTC.

This sequence joins TRBV5-1 and TRBJ2-1; D is unclear. V was shortened by 4 bases and J by 8 bases, with 22 bases between the two germline ends. The CDR3 length is 16 residues. Per the germline V gene, CDR1 is SGHRS and CDR2 is YFSETQ. The CDR3 DNA sequence: TGCGCCAGCAGCCCGCGAGAAAGCTCTATGAGCGATGAGCAGTTCTTC. It specifies CASSPRESSMSDEQFF.

V gene TRBV2 combines with J gene TRBJ2-1; 9 bases match TRBD2. CDR1 is SNHLY and CDR2 is FYNNEI in the germline V gene. J lost 8 bases, V lost 6 bases, and 11 bases had no gene match. The CDR3 runs 15 residues. CDR3 nucleotide sequence: TGTGCCAGCAGGGAGGGAAGCGGGGGGAGCGATGAGCAGTTCTTC. The encoded protein is CASREGSGGSDEQFF. Combining the CDR3 with reference TRBV2 and TRBJ2-1 gives the whole variable domain EPEVTQTPSHQVTQMGQEVILRCVPISNHLYFYWYRQILGQKVEFLVSFYNNEISEKSEIFDDQFSVERPDGSNFTLKIRSTKLEDSAMYFCASREGSGGSDEQFFGPGTRLTVL.

The genes are TRBV7-9 and TRBJ1-4; no reliable D call. The germline V and J ends were trimmed by 3 bases and 14 bases, with 25 bases remaining between them. This CDR3 region has 16 residues. The germline V gene has CDR1 SEHNR and CDR2 FQNEAQ (reference sequence). The CDR3 reads CASSLKPGARCFGLFF. The CDR3, as DNA: TGTGCCAGCAGCTTGAAGCCAGGTGCGCGGTGTTTTGGCCTGTTTTTT. The complete variable domain, with remaining parts taken from reference TRBV7-9 and TRBJ1-4, reads DTGVSQNPRHKITKRGQNVTFRCDPISEHNRLYWYRQTLGQGPEFLTYFQNEAQLEKSRLLSDRFSAERPKGSFSTLEIQRTEQGDSAMYLCASSLKPGARCFGLFFGSGTQLSVL.

With regard to this clonotype: Compared with germline, one end of the junction differs, possibly owing to a read error. The V and J genes are TRBV7-9 and TRBJ2-3, with TRBD2 matching 8 bases. Germline CDR1 SEHNR, CDR2 FQNEAQ (reference sequence). The CDR3 spans 14 residues. The DNA of the CDR3 is TGTGCCAGCAGCCCTGCGGGGGGTCTCGATACGCAGGATTTT. Protein: CASSPAGGLDTQDF.

This clonotype was recorded many times. The chain carries TRBV30 and TRBJ1-2, with TRBD1 matching over 7 bases. With 1 base clipped from V and 0 bases from J, the junction kept 5 bases outside the gene matches. Germline lookup yields CDR1 GTSNPN and CDR2 SVGIG (reference sequence). There are 15 residues in the CDR3. The CDR3: CAWSGRGWANYGYTF. The CDR3 DNA sequence: TGTGCCTGGAGTGGCAGGGGGTGGGCTAACTATGGCTACACCTTC.

CDR3 sequence (DNA): TGTGCCAGCAGCTCCGGACTAGCGGGAGAACATACGCAGTATTTT. Translated, it gives CASSSGLAGEHTQYF. J is TRBJ2-3 and V is TRBV5-6; 13 bases line up with TRBD2. V was clipped by 3 bases and J by 7 bases; unmatched bases: 5. Germline V gene sequence: CDR1 SGHDT, CDR2 YYEEEE. The CDR3 length is 15 residues.

The chain carries TRBV7-8 and TRBJ2-3; D is unresolved. The germline CDR1 and CDR2 sequences are SGHVS and FQNEAQ. The CDR3 spans 15 residues. Trimming removed 5 bases at V and 12 bases at J, with 24 bases between. The CDR3 spells CASSPGTDEQDIQYF. In DNA form, the CDR3 reads TGTGCCAGCAGCCCTGGTACAGATGAGCAAGATATCCAGTATTTT.